Each of the 31 T cell receptor beta chains below was sequenced from the same sample in a study of beta chain features in type 1 diabetes. TCRB transcripts that were expressed got sequenced, as all of the isolated RNA had been reverse transcribed. Profiled with immunoSEQ multiplex PCR; TCRdb holds only in-frame clones, not every one. Of around 500,000 clones in the sample, 30% were seen once. Sequencing input: naive CD4+ T cells from blood. The source is a man aged 18 to 30 in good health.

This clone was detected a few times. The chain joins TRBV5-1 to TRBJ1-1; D may be TRBD1 (6 bases). The CDR3 totals 16 residues. With 0 bases removed from V and 2 bases from J, the gap between germline ends came to 14 bases. Germline V CDR1 and CDR2: SGHRS, YFSETQ. CDR3 region: CASSLAAVQGNTEAFF. The CDR3 bases are TGCGCCAGCAGCTTGGCCGCGGTACAGGGAAACACTGAAGCTTTCTTT.

V gene TRBV7-8 combines with J gene TRBJ2-3, with D uncertain. The CDR3 has 15 residues. Germline lookup yields CDR1 SGHVS and CDR2 FQNEAQ. V dropped 3 bases and J dropped 1 base, with 11 bases sitting between them. CDR3 residues: CASSLWVRGTDTQYF. DNA of the CDR3: TGTGCCAGCAGCTTGTGGGTGCGAGGCACAGATACGCAGTATTTT.

This clone occurred a few times. The V gene is TRBV4-2, the J gene TRBJ2-4; D is unclear. The CDR3 covers 16 residues. In germline, CDR1 is LGHNA, CDR2 YNFKEQ. V was shortened by 0 bases and J by 0 bases, with 9 bases between the two germline ends. The CDR3 protein is CASSQDGSGAKNIQYF. CDR3 coding DNA: TGTGCCAGCAGCCAAGATGGGTCGGGAGCCAAAAACATTCAGTACTTC.

This sequence joins TRBV29-1 and TRBJ2-3; D gene ambiguous. The germline V gene encodes CDR1 SQVTM and CDR2 ANQGSEA. CDR3 length: 14 amino acids. Trimming cost V 1 base and J 1 base, with 9 bases left between them. The CDR3 nucleotides read TGCAGCGTTGAAGTGGTTGCTGGCACAGATACGCAGTATTTT. It yields the protein CSVEVVAGTDTQYF.

This clone has more than one count but fewer than ten. Other nucleotide sequences in the sample specify the same CDR3. The rearrangement links TRBV30 to TRBJ2-1, with TRBD2 matching over 9 bases. The CDR3 has 13 residues. CDR1 GTSNPN and CDR2 SVGIG come from the germline V gene (reference sequence). After removal of 0 bases from V and 7 bases from J, the junction contained 1 base not matched to a gene. CDR3 in DNA: TGTGCCTGGAGTGTAGGACTAGCGAATGAGCAGTTCTTC. Its protein is CAWSVGLANEQFF. Together with reference TRBV30 and TRBJ2-1, the CDR3 gives the full variable domain: SQTIHQWPATLVQPVGSPLSLECTVEGTSNPNLYWYRQAAGRGLQLLFYSVGIGQISSEVPQNLSASRPQDRQFILSSKKLLLSDSGFYLCAWSVGLANEQFFGPGTRLTVL.

This clone was seen once. The chain joins TRBV5-1 to TRBJ2-5; 9 nucleotides align to TRBD1. Germline CDR1 SGHRS, CDR2 YFSETQ. The CDR3 is made up of 15 amino acids. Germline trimming cut 3 bases from V and 4 bases from J; bases unmatched to any gene: 7. The CDR3 region is CASSWGQGWGETQYF. CDR3 sequence (DNA): TGCGCCAGCAGCTGGGGACAGGGCTGGGGAGAGACCCAGTACTTC.

This clone has a handful of counts. V and J are TRBV7-9 and TRBJ2-3; D uncertain. With 4 bases removed from V and 3 bases from J, the gap between germline ends came to 11 bases. The germline CDR1 and CDR2 sequences are SEHNR and FQNEAQ (reference sequence). This CDR3 is built from 14 residues. This CDR3 is CASSSTSGTDTQYF. The CDR3 DNA is TGTGCCAGCAGCTCCACTTCGGGTACAGATACGCAGTATTTT.

This rearrangement joins TRBV29-1 to TRBJ2-7; D unclear. V lost 4 bases, J lost 2 bases, and 6 bases lay in between. Germline CDR1 is SQVTM and CDR2 is ANQGSEA. The CDR3 totals 11 residues. This CDR3 is CSVAATYEQYF. In nucleotides, the CDR3 is TGCAGCGTTGCCGCAACCTACGAGCAGTACTTC.

The CDR3 protein is CASSFSSGVYNEQFF. The CDR3 DNA reads TGTGCCAGCAGCTTTTCTAGCGGGGTATACAATGAGCAGTTCTTC. This chain uses TRBV11-2 with TRBJ2-1; 9 bases align to TRBD2. The CDR3 is made up of 15 amino acids. Germline V CDR1 and CDR2: SGHAT, FQNNGV. The ends lost 3 bases at V and 4 bases at J; junction bases unmatched: 4.

This clone was counted between two and nine times. V gene TRBV4-3 combines with J gene TRBJ1-5; D gene uncertain. The CDR3 contains 14 residues. Germline CDR1 is LGHNA and CDR2 is YSLEER. The ends were cut back, 0 bases at V and 1 base at J, with 4 bases in the middle. Here the CDR3 DNA reads TGCGCCAGCAGCCAAGATTGGAGCAATCAGCCCCAGCATTTT. Residues: CASSQDWSNQPQHF.

The chain recombines TRBV9 with TRBJ1-4, with TRBD1 matching over 10 bases. The CDR3 length is 15 residues. Germline V lookup: CDR1 SGDLS, CDR2 YYNGEE. With 4 bases clipped from V and 6 bases from J, the junction kept 6 bases outside the gene matches. This CDR3 is CASSPSGQGDEKLFF. As DNA, the CDR3 is TGTGCCAGCAGCCCGAGCGGACAGGGGGATGAAAAACTGTTTTTT. Drawing the rest from reference TRBV9 and TRBJ1-4, the complete variable domain is DSGVTQTPKHLITATGQRVTLRCSPRSGDLSVYWYQQSLDQGLQFLIQYYNGEERAKGNILERFSAQQFPDLHSELNLSSLELGDSALYFCASSPSGQGDEKLFFGSGTQLSVL.

Notes on this clone: In the same sample, other DNA sequences code for this CDR3. The chain uses TRBV7-2 and TRBJ2-1; D possibly matches TRBD1 or TRBD2 (5 bases each). The CDR3 spans 15 residues. Trimming shortened V by 0 bases and J by 4 bases, and 10 bases separated the two germline ends. CDR1 and CDR2 from the germline V gene are SGHTA and FQGNSA. The CDR3 spells CASSLAGVLYNEQFF. The DNA of the CDR3 is TGTGCCAGCAGCTTAGCGGGGGTTTTATACAATGAGCAGTTCTTC.

This clone was counted only a few times. CDR3 in amino acids: CAWRGDRVSNEQFF. The CDR3 DNA follows: TGTGCCTGGAGGGGGGACAGGGTATCCAATGAGCAGTTCTTC. The chain couples TRBV30 to TRBJ2-1; 9 positions match TRBD1. CDR1 and CDR2 (germline): GTSNPN, SVGIG (reference sequence). V shed 3 bases and J 6 bases; nucleotides not matched to a gene: 6. The CDR3 extends over 14 amino acids.

The gene calls are TRBV18 and TRBJ2-5; 9 bases match TRBD2. The CDR3 runs to 17 residues. CDR1 and CDR2 from the germline V gene are KGHSH and LQKENI. Trimming cost V 3 bases and J 5 bases; bases outside gene matches: 13. CDR3 loop: CASSPPGTAGGAETQYF. CDR3 sequence (DNA): TGTGCCAGCTCACCCCCAGGGACGGCGGGAGGGGCGGAGACCCAGTACTTC.

This clone was seen more than once but under ten times. The genes are TRBV14 and TRBJ2-1; 7 bases are a match to TRBD2. The germline CDR1 and CDR2 sequences are SGHDN and FVKESK. The CDR3 runs to 15 residues. V shed 4 bases, J shed 5 bases, and the junction held 8 bases outside the gene matches. The CDR3 nucleotides are TGTGCCAGCAGCCGACGGCCGGGAGGCGACAATGAGCAGTTCTTC. It encodes CASSRRPGGDNEQFF.

Concerning this clone itself: Different DNA sequences within this sample yield the same CDR3. This rearrangement joins TRBV7-3 to TRBJ2-1; 7 bases map to TRBD2. The V gene's germline CDR1 is SGHTA and CDR2 FQGTGA. The CDR3 runs to 15 residues. V lost 2 bases, J lost 2 bases, and 3 bases stayed unmatched. CDR3 in DNA: TGTGCCAGCAGCTTAGGGCTAGCGGCCTACAATGAGCAGTTCTTC. Its translation: CASSLGLAAYNEQFF.

This chain connects TRBV7-9 to TRBJ2-7, with TRBD2 as a possible D gene (6 bases). Trimming cost V 5 bases and J 2 bases, with 16 bases left between them. Germline V gene lookup returns CDR1 SEHNR and CDR2 FQNEAQ (reference sequence). This CDR3 is built from 15 residues. This CDR3 is CASSPVEGFAYEQYF. CDR3 DNA: TGTGCCAGCAGCCCCGTGGAGGGGTTTGCCTACGAGCAGTACTTC.

This clone was observed a handful of times. The chain couples TRBV9 to TRBJ2-1, with TRBD1 identical over 9 bases. Germline loops: CDR1 SGDLS, CDR2 YYNGEE. V lost 3 bases to trimming and J lost 13 bases; unmatched junction nucleotides: 2. The CDR3 is 11 amino acids. The CDR3 DNA follows: TGTGCCAGCAGCGGGGACAGGGACCAGTTCTTC. It translates to CASSGDRDQFF.

This clone turned up a few times. This rearrangement joins TRBV7-9 to TRBJ2-2; a possible D gene is TRBD2 (5 bases). Trimming shortened V by 0 bases and J by 4 bases, and 6 bases separated the two germline ends. There are 14 residues in the CDR3. Germline V gives CDR1 SEHNR, CDR2 FQNEAQ (reference sequence). CDR3 protein: CASSLASGTGELFF. In DNA form, the CDR3 reads TGTGCCAGCAGCTTAGCGAGCGGCACCGGGGAGCTGTTTTTT.

The chain has TRBV6-6 and TRBJ1-2, with 8 nucleotides matching TRBD1. The CDR3 extends over 14 amino acids. V lost 4 bases to trimming and J lost 5 bases; unmatched junction nucleotides: 6. Germline loops: CDR1 MNHNY, CDR2 SVGAGI (reference sequence). Written as DNA, the CDR3 is TGTGCCAGCAGTTTCTCGACAGGGGTGTATGGCTACACCTTC. The encoded protein is CASSFSTGVYGYTF.

CDR3 in amino acids: CASSTVTDTQYF. The CDR3 coding sequence is TGTGCCAGCAGCACGGTCACAGATACGCAGTATTTT. The chain carries TRBV5-6 and TRBJ2-3; D remains ambiguous. The ends were cut back, 4 bases at V and 2 bases at J, with 5 bases in the middle. Per the germline V gene, CDR1 is SGHDT and CDR2 is YYEEEE. This CDR3 is 12 amino acids long. Based on the CDR3 plus reference TRBV5-6 and TRBJ2-3, the full variable domain is DAGVTQSPTHLIKTRGQQVTLRCSPKSGHDTVSWYQQALGQGPQFIFQYYEEEERQRGNFPDRFSGHQFPNYSSELNVNALLLGDSALYLCASSTVTDTQYFGPGTRLTVL.

The chain couples TRBV7-2 to TRBJ2-5; D remains unclear. The germline V gene encodes CDR1 SGHTA and CDR2 FQGNSA. Trimming left V 0 bases short and J 6 bases short, with 5 bases between. CDR3 length: 12 residues. For the CDR3, the DNA is TGTGCCAGCAGCTTAGCGGGTCAGACCCAGTACTTC. This sequence encodes CASSLAGQTQYF.

In its sample, this clone was seen a few times. This sample also contains other DNA sequences that code for the same CDR3. The CDR3 sequence: CASSIYNEQFF. CDR3 bases: TGTGCCAGTAGTATATACAATGAGCAGTTCTTC. V and J are TRBV19 and TRBJ2-1; D uncertain. The CDR3 is made up of 11 amino acids. Trimming stripped 2 bases from V and 4 bases from J, with 0 bases between. Germline V lookup: CDR1 LNHDA, CDR2 SQIVND (reference sequence).

The rearrangement joins TRBV27 to TRBJ2-7; 7 bases are shared with TRBD2. Trimming cost V 7 bases and J 5 bases; bases outside gene matches: 14. Germline V CDR1 and CDR2: MNHEY, SMNVEV (reference sequence). The CDR3 is made up of 15 amino acids. The CDR3 region is CASTPRGERRNEQYF. In DNA, the CDR3 is TGTGCCAGCACCCCCCGGGGGGAGAGGAGAAACGAGCAGTACTTC.

This chain joins TRBV30 and TRBJ2-4, with unresolved D. The CDR3 totals 11 residues. V lost 2 bases to trimming and J lost 7 bases, with 6 bases between them. Germline V lookup: CDR1 GTSNPN, CDR2 SVGIG (reference sequence). The CDR3 is CAWSPGNIQYF. In nucleotides, the CDR3 is TGTGCCTGGAGTCCCGGGAACATTCAGTACTTC.

The chain combines TRBV30 with TRBJ2-7, with TRBD2 identical over 10 bases. V gave up 2 bases and J gave up 3 bases; unmatched junction bases: 10. The CDR3 is 16 amino acids. CDR1 and CDR2 (germline): GTSNPN, SVGIG (reference sequence). The CDR3 loop is CAWSHQIAGGHYEQYF. CDR3 nucleotide sequence: TGTGCCTGGAGTCACCAAATAGCGGGAGGACACTACGAGCAGTACTTC.

Points on this clone: The sample holds other DNA sequences that translate to the same CDR3. This chain connects TRBV29-1 to TRBJ2-7, with D possibly matching TRBD2 (5 bases). Per germline, CDR1 SQVTM and CDR2 ANQGSEA. This CDR3 spans 12 amino acids. V gave up 4 bases and J gave up 1 base, with 8 bases separating them. DNA of the CDR3: TGCAGCGTTGGAGGCGGGTCCTACGAGCAGTACTTC. The encoded protein is CSVGGGSYEQYF.

This clone showed up just a few times. The V call is TRBV7-6, the J call TRBJ2-5; 7 positions match TRBD1. Germline CDR1 reads SGHVS; CDR2 reads FNYEAQ. V dropped 6 bases and J dropped 4; count of bases not matched to a gene: 8. The CDR3 runs 14 residues. The CDR3 nucleotides are TGTGCCAGCAGAGGTACAGGGGAAGGAGAGACCCAGTACTTC. Translated, it gives CASRGTGEGETQYF.

This clone was detected only a few times. This chain links TRBV30 with TRBJ2-2, with TRBD2 matching 9 bases. Germline V gives CDR1 GTSNPN, CDR2 SVGIG (reference sequence). The CDR3 extends over 16 amino acids. V trimming: 3 bases; J trimming: 6 bases; junction bases outside the gene matches: 11. The CDR3 DNA reads as TGTGCCTGGAGCCTGGGAAGAGCGGGAGGCGCCGGGGAGCTGTTTTTT. Its protein is CAWSLGRAGGAGELFF.

The V call is TRBV6-5, the J call TRBJ2-5; the D is unclear. Germline lookup yields CDR1 MNHEY and CDR2 SVGAGI. The CDR3 is 13 residues long. V was cut by 6 bases and J by 2 bases, with 10 bases left in between. CDR3 residues: CASRVRPQETQYF. CDR3 bases: TGTGCCAGCAGGGTACGGCCGCAAGAGACCCAGTACTTC.

The rearrangement joins TRBV5-1 to TRBJ2-7; TRBD2 aligns across 9 bases. Germline assignment: CDR1 SGHRS and CDR2 YFSETQ. The CDR3 runs to 15 residues. V lost 1 base to trimming and J lost 6 bases; unmatched junction nucleotides: 8. The CDR3: CASSLMTAGGREQYF. The CDR3 DNA sequence: TGCGCCAGCAGCTTGATGACAGCGGGAGGTCGCGAGCAGTACTTC.